This T cell receptor beta chain was captured in a study of blood T cells in healthy people across ages. Sample-barcoded 5' priming and a J-beta primer mix drove a second PCR of roughly 7 to 11 cycles. Researchers report that a template-switch adaptor with 12 random nucleotides tagged each cDNA molecule. Each sample provided no less than 2.5 million CDR3-containing paired-end reads. TCRdb used MiXCR to reprocess the 5' RACE reads, holding one entry per CDR3 protein. The repertoire holds hundreds of thousands of distinct CDR3 sequences, with about three fifths as singletons. The junction had 2 bases not matched to a gene; V was cut back by 0 bases and J by 1 base. CDR1 is LGHNA and CDR2 is YSLEER in the germline V gene. The CDR3 is 15 amino acids.

Sequenced: blood. The origin of this receptor is a man in his thirties or forties in good health. The chain recombines TRBV4-3 with TRBJ1-1; 7 bases map to TRBD1. For the CDR3, the DNA is TGCGCCAGCAGCCAAGACTGGGACAGGAACACTGAAGCTTTCTTT. It translates to CASSQDWDRNTEAFF.